This T cell receptor beta chain came from a study of cytomegalovirus exposure and HLA in healthy donors. The table lists this clone with a count of one. Its antigen is currently unknown. This CDR3 comprises 13 residues. Germline lookup yields CDR1 ENHRY and CDR2 SYGVKD. The study, taken as a whole, reports: A later analysis found that most CMV-associated TCR beta chains appeared HLA-restricted.

Vbeta (60) and Jbeta (13) primers were used in the PCR. As handled by the study authors: A later analysis tallied about 80 million unique TCR beta chains, around 10 million of them shared. This table comes from immunoSEQ multiplex PCR, and its TCRdb copy is limited to in-frame clones, with some not included. That table furnishes V, J and clone size, whereas the DNA furnished D and trimming. The sample comprises over 70,000 clones, just over 65% of which are singletons, and 2.1% rests with the top ten. The chain uses TRBV10-3 and TRBJ2-5; maybe TRBD1 (6 bases). Matching the DNA end better, TRBJ2-7 makes the J call doubtful. The TCR was taken from a man aged 25-45 years in good health and CMV-seronegative. Sequenced: PBMCs. The CDR3 region has the DNA TGTGCCATCAGCGTGACAGGAGCCTACGAGCAGTACTTC. This sequence encodes CAISVTGAYEQYF.